A selection of T cell receptor beta chains follows, all from one sample in a study of Tregs in tolerant kidney transplant recipients. Some clones are missing from TCRdb's copy, which holds only in-frame ones; the method was immunoSEQ multiplex PCR. This table holds some 70,000 clones, around nine tenths found once. Source: CD4+ T cells from blood, taken before the transplant. Receptor source: a human donor who received a combined kidney and bone marrow transplant. The CDR3 runs from the conserved cysteine through the conserved F or W. A D gene is named only where the DNA matches it firmly. The size field is filled for only some rows; it gives once, few, many or a size class.

TRBJ2-5,.,TRBV27,TRBD2,TGTGCCAGCAGTTTTGCGGGAGGCGGAGAGACCCAGTACTTC,CASSFAGGGETQYF
TRBJ1-4,once,TRBV19,.,TGTGCCAGTAGAAGAGGAGAAACTAATGAAAAACTGTTTTTT,CASRRGETNEKLFF
TRBJ1-2,.,TRBV28,.,TGTGCCAGCAGCCAACAGACCACCTATGGCTACACCTTC,CASSQQTTYGYTF
TRBJ1-5,.,TRBV5-5,.,TGTGCCAGCAGCTGGGCACAGATCAATCAGCCCCAGCATTTT,CASSWAQINQPQHF
TRBJ1-5,.,TRBV28,.,TGTGCCAGCAGCGTGGCCAGTACGAGCAATCAGCCCCAGCATTTT,CASSVASTSNQPQHF
TRBJ2-7,.,TRBV7-9,.,TGTGCCAGCAGCTTAGCACTCAGGAGGGGAGCTTACGAGCAGTACTTC,CASSLALRRGAYEQYF
TRBJ1-2,.,TRBV5-5,.,TGTGCCAGCAGCTTGGGGCAGGCTAACTATGGCTACACCTTC,CASSLGQANYGYTF
TRBJ1-5,.,TRBV18,.,TGTGCCAGCTCACCGGGATCAGGGTTGGTCAATCAGCCCCAGCATTTT,CASSPGSGLVNQPQHF
TRBJ2-3,.,TRBV28,.,TGTGCCAGCAGTCCGAAACAACCAACTCAGGGGGGTATGCAGTATTTT,CASSPKQPTQGGMQYF
TRBJ1-1,few,TRBV5-5,.,TGTGCCAGCAGCCCATCAGTGAACACTGAAGCTTTCTTT,CASSPSVNTEAFF
TRBJ2-1,.,TRBV4-1,TRBD2,TGCGCCAGCAGCCAAGGAGCCCAGCGGGGAAGGTCCTACAATGAGCAGTTCTTC,CASSQGAQRGRSYNEQFF
TRBJ2-5,few,TRBV4-2,TRBD2,TGTGCCAGCAGCCAAGCTAGCGGGAGGGCCCGGGAGACCCAGTACTTC,CASSQASGRARETQYF
TRBJ1-4,once,TRBV28,.,TGTGCCAGCAGTGGCGTGGAGAATGAAAAACTGTTTTTT,CASSGVENEKLFF
TRBJ2-3,.,TRBV15,.,TGTGCCACCAGCAGAGATAACGGGATAGCGGCAGATACGCAGTATTTT,CATSRDNGIAADTQYF
TRBJ2-7,.,TRBV27,.,TGTGCCAGCAGTTTTCACCCCAGCGGCTACGAGCAGTACTTC,CASSFHPSGYEQYF
TRBJ2-2,.,TRBV28,TRBD1,TGTGCCACCACGCAACCCGGACAGGGAGGTACCGGGGAGCTGTTTTTT,CATTQPGQGGTGELFF
TRBJ2-5,once,TRBV19,TRBD1,TGTGCCAGTAGTAGCCTGGGACAGGGAGAGACCCAGTACTTC,CASSSLGQGETQYF
TRBJ1-2,.,TRBV28,TRBD1,TGTGCCAGCAGTTATCCCACCGGGACAGGGATTCGTGGAGAAGGCTACACCTTC,CASSYPTGTGIRGEGYTF
TRBJ2-7,.,TRBV7-8,TRBD2,TGTGCCAGCAGCCGAAGAATAGCGGGAGTGGCCTACGAGCAGTACTTC,CASSRRIAGVAYEQYF
TRBJ1-1,.,TRBV11-1,.,TGTGCCAGCAGCTTAGTGGGGGGGCCTGAAGCTTTCTTT,CASSLVGGPEAFF
TRBJ2-7,.,TRBV5-1,TRBD1,TGCGCCAGCAGCTTGGGACAGGGGGTGAACGAGCAGTACTTC,CASSLGQGVNEQYF
TRBJ2-3,.,TRBV7-8,.,TGTGCCAGCAGCTTATGGTCGGTGGGCACAGATACGCAGTATTTT,CASSLWSVGTDTQYF
TRBJ2-1,.,TRBV25-1,.,TGTGCCAGCAGTGATCACGGCGGGTCCTCCTACAATGAGCAGTTCTTC,CASSDHGGSSYNEQFF
TRBJ1-3,.,TRBV19,TRBD1,TGTGCCAGTAGTCCGGGGACAGGGGACGGAAACACCATATATTTT,CASSPGTGDGNTIYF
TRBJ2-3,.,TRBV27,.,TGTGCCAGCAGTTTGTTGACAGCCACAGATACGCAGTATTTT,CASSLLTATDTQYF
TRBJ2-3,.,TRBV19,TRBD1,TGTGCCACCAGGGGCCAAGGCAGGGGGACAGATACGCAGTATTTT,CATRGQGRGTDTQYF
TRBJ2-1,once,TRBV29-1,TRBD1,TGCAGCGTAGCCCCAAGCAGGGGGCTCGATGAGCAGTTCTTC,CSVAPSRGLDEQFF
TRBJ1-2,.,TRBV19,TRBD1,TGTGCCAGTAGTTTGGACAGGGGCTATGGCTACACCTTC,CASSLDRGYGYTF
TRBJ2-3,.,TRBV28,.,TGTGCCAGCTTCACGCAGGGACTCACAGATACGCAGTATTTT,CASFTQGLTDTQYF
TRBJ2-1,.,TRBV27,TRBD1,TGTGCCAGCAGTAGAGGACAGGTTTACAATGAGCAGTTCTTC,CASSRGQVYNEQFF
TRBJ2-7,.,TRBV28,TRBD1,TGTGCCAGCAGTTCGGGACAGGGGATGTTCTACGAGCAGTACTTC,CASSSGQGMFYEQYF
TRBJ2-7,.,TRBV27,.,TGTGCCAGCCGGCTGACTCATTCCCCTCTCGAGCAGTACTTC,CASRLTHSPLEQYF
TRBJ2-3,once,TRBV6-5,TRBD2,TGTGCCAGCAGTTGGGGACTAGCGGGAATTTCAGATACGCAGTATTTT,CASSWGLAGISDTQYF
TRBJ1-5,.,TRBV28,TRBD1,TGTGCCAGCACTCCAGGGGGGCAGCCCCAGCATTTT,CASTPGGQPQHF
TRBJ2-1,.,TRBV5-1,.,TGCGCCAGCAGCGAGACTAGTTCCCCCACTGAGCAGTTCTTC,CASSETSSPTEQFF
TRBJ2-7,.,TRBV11-2,TRBD2,TGTGCCAGCAGCCATCGACCATTGAGCGGGAGGGCCTACGAGCAGTACTTC,CASSHRPLSGRAYEQYF
TRBJ1-1,.,TRBV27,TRBD1,TGTGCCAGCAGTAGGACAGGGCGGAACACTGAAGCTTTCTTT,CASSRTGRNTEAFF
TRBJ1-1,few,TRBV30,.,TGTGCCTGGGTTGTTAAGAACACTGAAGCTTTCTTT,CAWVVKNTEAFF
TRBJ1-2,.,TRBV20-1,.,TGCAGTGCTAGTATGATGACAGGCTACACCTTC,CSASMMTGYTF
TRBJ2-7,.,TRBV29-1,.,TGCAGCGTCGCTCGGACAGAGAAAACCTACGAGCAGTACTTC,CSVARTEKTYEQYF
TRBJ1-1,.,TRBV7-9,.,TGTGCCAGCAGCTTAGGCGATGGTACTGAAGCTTTCTTT,CASSLGDGTEAFF
TRBJ2-5,.,TRBV4-1,.,TGCGCCAGCAGCCTCGGGGGCGGGAGAGAGACCCAGTACTTC,CASSLGGGRETQYF
TRBJ2-7,.,TRBV28,.,TGTGCCAGCAGTCCTATTAGGACAGAGGATGGCTACGAGCAGTACTTC,CASSPIRTEDGYEQYF
TRBJ2-1,.,TRBV11-2,TRBD2,TGTGCCAGCACCCTCGGTTGGACTAGCGGGTACAATGAGCAGTTCTTC,CASTLGWTSGYNEQFF
TRBJ1-1,.,TRBV6-5,TRBD1,TGTGCCAGCAGTACAGGGGCTTTGAACACTGAAGCTTTCTTT,CASSTGALNTEAFF
TRBJ1-4,.,TRBV29-1,.,TGCAGCGGTACAGACAGAGAAACTAATGAAAAACTGTTTTTT,CSGTDRETNEKLFF
TRBJ2-7,.,TRBV28,TRBD1,TGTGCCAGCAGTTCCTCGGGACAGGGGTACGAGCAGTACTTC,CASSSSGQGYEQYF
TRBJ2-3,once,TRBV28,TRBD2,TGTGCCAGCAGTTTATGGTCCGGGACTAGCGTAACAGATACGCAGTATTTT,CASSLWSGTSVTDTQYF
TRBJ2-4,.,TRBV4-2,TRBD2,TGTGCCAGCAGCCAAGAGGGGCTAGCGGGAGCGCTAGCCAAAAACATTCAGTACTTC,CASSQEGLAGALAKNIQYF
TRBJ1-1,.,TRBV29-1,.,TGCAGCGCCCGGACGGGAGCGAACACTGAAGCTTTCTTT,CSARTGANTEAFF
TRBJ1-2,.,TRBV27,TRBD1,TGTGCCAGCAGTTTCCAAGGACAGGGTTGGGCCTATGGCTACACCTTC,CASSFQGQGWAYGYTF
TRBJ1-1,.,TRBV18,TRBD1,TGTGCCAGCTCACACCCGGGACAGGGGGCGGGTGTCACTGAAGCTTTCTTT,CASSHPGQGAGVTEAFF
TRBJ1-5,few,TRBV19,.,TGTGCCAGTAGTTCAGGGTTAATTGGCAATCAGCCCCAGCATTTT,CASSSGLIGNQPQHF
TRBJ2-2,.,TRBV2,.,TGTGCCAGCAGTTCGTCAGGGCCGAGCACCGGGGAGCTGTTTTTT,CASSSSGPSTGELFF
TRBJ1-1,.,TRBV2,.,TGTGCCAGCAGTCAGAACCTTCTCAGGGCTGAAGCTTTCTTT,CASSQNLLRAEAFF